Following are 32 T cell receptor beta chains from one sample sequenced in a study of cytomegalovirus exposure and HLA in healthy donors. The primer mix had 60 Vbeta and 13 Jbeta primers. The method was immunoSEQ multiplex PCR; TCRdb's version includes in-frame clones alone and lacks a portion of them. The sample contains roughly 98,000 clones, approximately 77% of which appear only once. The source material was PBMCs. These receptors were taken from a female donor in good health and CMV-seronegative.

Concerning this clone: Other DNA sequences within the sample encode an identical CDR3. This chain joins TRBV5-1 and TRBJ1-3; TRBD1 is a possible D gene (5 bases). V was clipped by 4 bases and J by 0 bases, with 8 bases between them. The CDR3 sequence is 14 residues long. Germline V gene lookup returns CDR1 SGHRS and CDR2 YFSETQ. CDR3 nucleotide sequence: TGCGCCAGCAGCCCGCAGGGCTCTGGAAACACCATATATTTT. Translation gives CASSPQGSGNTIYF.

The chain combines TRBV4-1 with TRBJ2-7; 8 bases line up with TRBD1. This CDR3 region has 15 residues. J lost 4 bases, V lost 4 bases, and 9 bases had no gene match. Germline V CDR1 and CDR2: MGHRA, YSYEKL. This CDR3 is CASSPRQGILYEQYF. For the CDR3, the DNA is TGCGCCAGCAGCCCCAGACAGGGGATTTTATACGAGCAGTACTTC.

This chain's CDR3 is CASSIRGIDEQYF. The CDR3 region has the DNA TGTGCCAGCAGCATAAGGGGGATCGACGAGCAGTACTTC. The chain uses TRBV7-9 and TRBJ2-7; maybe TRBD1 (6 bases). The CDR3 runs to 13 residues. In germline, CDR1 is SEHNR, CDR2 FQNEAQ (reference sequence). The V gene lost 5 bases and the J gene lost 5 bases, with 13 bases spanning the gap.

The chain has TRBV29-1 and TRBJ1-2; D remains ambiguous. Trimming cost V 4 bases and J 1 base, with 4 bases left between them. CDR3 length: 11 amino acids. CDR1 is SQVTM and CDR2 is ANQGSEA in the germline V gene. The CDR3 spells CSVGYNYGYTF. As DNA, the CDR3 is TGCAGCGTTGGCTATAACTATGGCTACACCTTC. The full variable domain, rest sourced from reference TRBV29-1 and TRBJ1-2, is SAVISQKPSRDICQRGTSLTIQCQVDSQVTMMFWYRQQPGQSLTLIATANQGSEATYESGFVIDKFPISRPNLTFSTLTVSNMSPEDSSIYLCSVGYNYGYTFGSGTRLTVV.

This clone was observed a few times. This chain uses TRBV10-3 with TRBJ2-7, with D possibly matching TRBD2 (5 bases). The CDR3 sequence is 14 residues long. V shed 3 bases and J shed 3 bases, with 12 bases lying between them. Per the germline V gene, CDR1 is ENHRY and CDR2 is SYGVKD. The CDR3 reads CAISDSGGVYEQYF. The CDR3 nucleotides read TGTGCCATCAGTGATTCCGGAGGAGTCTACGAGCAGTACTTC.

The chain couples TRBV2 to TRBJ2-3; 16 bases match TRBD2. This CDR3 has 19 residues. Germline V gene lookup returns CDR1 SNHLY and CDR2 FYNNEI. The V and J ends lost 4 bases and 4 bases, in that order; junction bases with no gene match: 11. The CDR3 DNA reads TGTGCCAGCAGTGGGGCTGGGACTAGCGGGGGGGCGGTACCAGATACGCAGTATTTT. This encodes CASSGAGTSGGAVPDTQYF.

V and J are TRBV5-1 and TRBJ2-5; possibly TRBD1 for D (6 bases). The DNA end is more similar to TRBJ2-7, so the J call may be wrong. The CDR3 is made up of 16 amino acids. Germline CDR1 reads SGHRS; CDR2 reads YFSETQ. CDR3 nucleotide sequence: TGCGCCAGCAGCTTGGCCCCAGGGGCTCAGCGCTACGAGCAGTACTTC. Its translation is CASSLAPGAQRYEQYF.

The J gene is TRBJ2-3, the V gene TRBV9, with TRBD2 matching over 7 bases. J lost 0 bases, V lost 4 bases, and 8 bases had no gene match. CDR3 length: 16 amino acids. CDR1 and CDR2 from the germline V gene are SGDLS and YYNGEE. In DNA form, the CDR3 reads TGTGCCAGCAGCACCCGACTAGCAACTAGCACAGATACGCAGTATTTT. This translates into CASSTRLATSTDTQYF.

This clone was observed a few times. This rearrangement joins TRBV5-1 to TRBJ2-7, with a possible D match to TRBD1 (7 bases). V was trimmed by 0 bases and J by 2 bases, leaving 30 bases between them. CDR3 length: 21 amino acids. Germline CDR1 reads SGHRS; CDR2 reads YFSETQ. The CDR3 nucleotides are TGCGCCAGCAGCTTGGAAGGGTCGAGACAGGGAAGGGACTGGAGACCCTACGAGCAGTACTTC. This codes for CASSLEGSRQGRDWRPYEQYF.

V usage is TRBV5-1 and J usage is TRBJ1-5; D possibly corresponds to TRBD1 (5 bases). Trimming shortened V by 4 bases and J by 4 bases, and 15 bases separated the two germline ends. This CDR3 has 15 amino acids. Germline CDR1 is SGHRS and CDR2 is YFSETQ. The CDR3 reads CASSPLAGGNQPQHF. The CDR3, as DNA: TGCGCCAGCAGCCCCCTCGCGGGGGGGAATCAGCCCCAGCATTTT. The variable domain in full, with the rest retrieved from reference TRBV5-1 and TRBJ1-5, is KAGVTQTPRYLIKTRGQQVTLSCSPISGHRSVSWYQQTPGQGLQFLFEYFSETQRNKGNFPGRFSGRQFSNSRSEMNVSTLELGDSALYLCASSPLAGGNQPQHFGDGTRLSIL.

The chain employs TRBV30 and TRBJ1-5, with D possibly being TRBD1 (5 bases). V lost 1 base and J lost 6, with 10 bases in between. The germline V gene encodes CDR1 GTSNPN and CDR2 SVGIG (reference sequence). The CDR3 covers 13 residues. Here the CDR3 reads CAWSGQGVQPQHF. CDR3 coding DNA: TGTGCCTGGAGTGGTCAGGGTGTTCAGCCCCAGCATTTT.

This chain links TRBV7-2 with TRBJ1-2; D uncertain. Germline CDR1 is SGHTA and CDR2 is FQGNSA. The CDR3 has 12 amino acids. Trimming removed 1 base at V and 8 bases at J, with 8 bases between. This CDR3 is CASSLGASGYTF. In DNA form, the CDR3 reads TGTGCCAGCAGCTTAGGAGCATCAGGCTACACCTTC.

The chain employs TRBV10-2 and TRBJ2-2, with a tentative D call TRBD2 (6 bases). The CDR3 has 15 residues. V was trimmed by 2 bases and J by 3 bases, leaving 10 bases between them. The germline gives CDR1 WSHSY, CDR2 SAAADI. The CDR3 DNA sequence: TGCGCCAGCAGTGAGGGGCGGGGTGACACCGGGGAGCTGTTTTTT. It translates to CASSEGRGDTGELFF.

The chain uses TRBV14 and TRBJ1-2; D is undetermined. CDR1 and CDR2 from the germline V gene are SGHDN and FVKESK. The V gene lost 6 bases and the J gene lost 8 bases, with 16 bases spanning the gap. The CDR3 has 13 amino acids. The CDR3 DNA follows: TGTGCCAGCAGTTGGGCAGAGGGATCCGGCTACACCTTC. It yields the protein CASSWAEGSGYTF.

The chain's CDR3 is CASSQGGTGGAYGYTF. The CDR3 DNA reads TGCGCCAGCAGCCAAGGGGGGACAGGCGGGGCCTATGGCTACACCTTC. The chain is built from TRBV4-3 and TRBJ1-2, with 8 bases fitting TRBD1. Germline values: CDR1 LGHNA, CDR2 YSLEER. The CDR3 loop spans 16 amino acids. V dropped 1 base and J dropped 4; count of bases not matched to a gene: 8.

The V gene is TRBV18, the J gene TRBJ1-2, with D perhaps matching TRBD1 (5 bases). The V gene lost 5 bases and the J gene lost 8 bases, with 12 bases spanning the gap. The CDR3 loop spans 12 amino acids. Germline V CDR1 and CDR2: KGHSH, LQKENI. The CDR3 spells CASSTSGEGYTF. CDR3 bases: TGTGCCAGCTCAACGTCGGGGGAGGGCTACACCTTC.

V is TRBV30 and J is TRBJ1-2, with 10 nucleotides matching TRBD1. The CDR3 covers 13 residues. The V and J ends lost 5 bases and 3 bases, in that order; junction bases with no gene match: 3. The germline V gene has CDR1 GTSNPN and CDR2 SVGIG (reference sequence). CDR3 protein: CAWGTGEYYGYTF. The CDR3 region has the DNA TGTGCCTGGGGGACAGGGGAGTACTATGGCTACACCTTC.

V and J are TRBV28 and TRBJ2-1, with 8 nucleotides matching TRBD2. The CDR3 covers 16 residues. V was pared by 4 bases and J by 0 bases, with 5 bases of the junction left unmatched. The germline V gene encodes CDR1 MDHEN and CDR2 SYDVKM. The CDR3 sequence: CASSSGGADSYNEQFF. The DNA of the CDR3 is TGTGCCAGCAGTTCCGGGGGGGCGGACTCCTACAATGAGCAGTTCTTC.

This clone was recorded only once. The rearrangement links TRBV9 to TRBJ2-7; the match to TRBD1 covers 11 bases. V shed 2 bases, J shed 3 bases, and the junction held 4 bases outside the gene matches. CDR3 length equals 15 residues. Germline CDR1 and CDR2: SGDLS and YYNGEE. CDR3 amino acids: CASSVGGQGDYEQYF. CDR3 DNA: TGTGCCAGCAGCGTTGGGGGACAGGGGGACTACGAGCAGTACTTC.

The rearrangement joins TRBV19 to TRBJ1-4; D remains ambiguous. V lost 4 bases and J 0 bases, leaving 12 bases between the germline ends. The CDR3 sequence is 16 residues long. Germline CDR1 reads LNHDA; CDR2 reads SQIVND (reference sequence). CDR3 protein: CASSTAGLPTNEKLFF. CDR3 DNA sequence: TGTGCCAGTAGTACGGCAGGCCTACCAACTAATGAAAAACTGTTTTTT.

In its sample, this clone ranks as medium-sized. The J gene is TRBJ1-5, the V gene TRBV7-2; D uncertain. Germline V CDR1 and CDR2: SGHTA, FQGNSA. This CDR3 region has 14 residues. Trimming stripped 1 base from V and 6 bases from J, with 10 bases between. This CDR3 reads CASSLVAVSQPQHF. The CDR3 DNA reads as TGTGCCAGCAGCTTAGTAGCTGTGAGTCAGCCCCAGCATTTT.

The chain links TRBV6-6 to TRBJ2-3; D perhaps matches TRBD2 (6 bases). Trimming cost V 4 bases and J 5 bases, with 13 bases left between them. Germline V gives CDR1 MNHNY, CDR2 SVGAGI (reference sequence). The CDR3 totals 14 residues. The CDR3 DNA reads TGTGCCAGCAGTTCCACCGGAGGGCAAGATACGCAGTATTTT. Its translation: CASSSTGGQDTQYF.

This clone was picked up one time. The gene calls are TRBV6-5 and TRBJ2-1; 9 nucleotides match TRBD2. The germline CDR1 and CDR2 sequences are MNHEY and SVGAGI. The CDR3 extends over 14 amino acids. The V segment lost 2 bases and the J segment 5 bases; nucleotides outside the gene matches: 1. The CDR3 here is CASSYQRGDNEQFF. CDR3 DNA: TGTGCCAGCAGTTACCAGCGGGGGGACAATGAGCAGTTCTTC.

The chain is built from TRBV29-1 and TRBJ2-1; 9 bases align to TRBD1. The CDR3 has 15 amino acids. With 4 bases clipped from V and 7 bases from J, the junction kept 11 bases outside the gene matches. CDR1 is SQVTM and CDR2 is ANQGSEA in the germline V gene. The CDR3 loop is CSVVRGTGMLNEQFF. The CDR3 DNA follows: TGCAGCGTTGTTAGGGGGACAGGGATGTTGAATGAGCAGTTCTTC.

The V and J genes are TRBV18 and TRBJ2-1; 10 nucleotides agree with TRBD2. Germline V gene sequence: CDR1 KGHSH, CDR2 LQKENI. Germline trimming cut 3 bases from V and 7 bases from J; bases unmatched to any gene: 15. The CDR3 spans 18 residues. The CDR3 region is CASSPRSRSGTSENEQFF. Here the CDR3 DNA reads TGTGCCAGCTCACCCCGAAGTCGGTCCGGGACTAGCGAGAATGAGCAGTTCTTC.

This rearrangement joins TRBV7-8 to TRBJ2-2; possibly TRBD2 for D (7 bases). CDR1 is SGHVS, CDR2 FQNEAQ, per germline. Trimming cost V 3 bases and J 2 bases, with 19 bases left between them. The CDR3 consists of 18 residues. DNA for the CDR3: TGTGCCAGCAGCTTGCGATTAGGGGGGGCGTTCAACACCGGGGAGCTGTTTTTT. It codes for CASSLRLGGAFNTGELFF.

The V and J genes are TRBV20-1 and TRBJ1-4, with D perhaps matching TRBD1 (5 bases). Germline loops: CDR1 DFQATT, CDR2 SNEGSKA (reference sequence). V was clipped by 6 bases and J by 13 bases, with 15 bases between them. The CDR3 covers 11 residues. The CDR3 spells CSARWQGGLFF. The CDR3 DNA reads TGCAGTGCCCGGTGGCAGGGAGGACTGTTTTTT.

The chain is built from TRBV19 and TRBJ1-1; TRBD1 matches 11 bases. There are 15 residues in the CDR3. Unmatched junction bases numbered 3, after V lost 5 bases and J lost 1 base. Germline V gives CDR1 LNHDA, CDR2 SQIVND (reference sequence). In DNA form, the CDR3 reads TGTGCCAGTAGTCCCGGGACAGGGGGGAACACTGAAGCTTTCTTT. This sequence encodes CASSPGTGGNTEAFF.

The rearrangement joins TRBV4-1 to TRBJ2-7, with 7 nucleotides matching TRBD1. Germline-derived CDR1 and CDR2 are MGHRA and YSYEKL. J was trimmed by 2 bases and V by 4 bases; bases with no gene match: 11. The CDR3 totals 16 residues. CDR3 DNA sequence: TGCGCCAGCAGCCTAGCCTCCGGGACAGCTACCTACGAGCAGTACTTC. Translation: CASSLASGTATYEQYF.

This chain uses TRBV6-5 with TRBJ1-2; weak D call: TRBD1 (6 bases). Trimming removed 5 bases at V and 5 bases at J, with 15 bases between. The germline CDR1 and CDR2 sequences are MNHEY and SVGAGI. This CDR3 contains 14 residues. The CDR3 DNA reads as TGTGCCAGCAGTCAACAGGGAGGGTCGTATGGCTACACCTTC. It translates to CASSQQGGSYGYTF.

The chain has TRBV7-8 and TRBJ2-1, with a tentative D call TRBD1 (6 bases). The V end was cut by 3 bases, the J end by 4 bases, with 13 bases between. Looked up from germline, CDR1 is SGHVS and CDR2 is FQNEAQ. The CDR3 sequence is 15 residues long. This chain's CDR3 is CASSLAGQWYNEQFF. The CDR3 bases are TGTGCCAGCAGCTTGGCCGGACAGTGGTACAATGAGCAGTTCTTC.

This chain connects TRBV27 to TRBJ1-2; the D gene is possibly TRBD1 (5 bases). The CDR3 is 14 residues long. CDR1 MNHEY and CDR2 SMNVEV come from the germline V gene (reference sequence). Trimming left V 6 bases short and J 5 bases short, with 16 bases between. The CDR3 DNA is TGTGCCAGCAGCTTCGGACGGGACTTATATGGCTACACCTTC. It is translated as CASSFGRDLYGYTF.